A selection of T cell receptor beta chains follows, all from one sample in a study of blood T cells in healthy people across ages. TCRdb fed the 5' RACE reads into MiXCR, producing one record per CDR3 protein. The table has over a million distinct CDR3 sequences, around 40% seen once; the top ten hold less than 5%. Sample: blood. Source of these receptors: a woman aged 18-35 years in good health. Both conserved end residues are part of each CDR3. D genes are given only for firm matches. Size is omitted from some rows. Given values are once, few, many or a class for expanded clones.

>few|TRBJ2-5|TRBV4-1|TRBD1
TGCGCCAGCAGCCGGACAGGGTTTGAGACCCAGTACTTC
CASSRTGFETQYF
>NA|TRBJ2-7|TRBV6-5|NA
TGTGCCAGCAGTACGGCCGGGTACTACGAGCAGTACTTC
CASSTAGYYEQYF
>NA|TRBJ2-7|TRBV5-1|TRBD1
TGCGCCAGCAGCTGGGGGACAGCCTCCTACAATGAGCAGTACTTC
CASSWGTASYNEQYF
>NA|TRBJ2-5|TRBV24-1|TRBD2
TGTGCCACCAGTGGTTCGGGGGAGGGATTGGAGACCCAGTACTTC
CATSGSGEGLETQYF
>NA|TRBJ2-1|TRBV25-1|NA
TGTGCCAGCAGTGAGGTTAGTATTACGGACTCCTACAATGAGCAGTTCTTC
CASSEVSITDSYNEQFF
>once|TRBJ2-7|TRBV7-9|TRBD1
TGTGCCAGCAGCTACCCGACAGGGGGTGGCGAGCAGTACTTC
CASSYPTGGGEQYF
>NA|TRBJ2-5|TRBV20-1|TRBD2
TGCAGTGCTGTCCTCCTTACTAGCGGGGTAAATGAGCAGTACTTC
CSAVLLTSGVNEQYF
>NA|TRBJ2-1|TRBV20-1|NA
TGCAGTGCTAGTTCGCGCGGCGATGAGCAGTTCTTC
CSASSRGDEQFF
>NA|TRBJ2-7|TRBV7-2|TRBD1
TGTGCCAGCAGCCCTTGGACAGGGCCGAGCTCCTACGAGCAGTACTTC
CASSPWTGPSSYEQYF
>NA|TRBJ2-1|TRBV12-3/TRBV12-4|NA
TGTGCCAGCAGTTTGGAGGGTCGTGAGCAGTTCTTC
CASSLEGREQFF
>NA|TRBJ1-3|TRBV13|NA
TGTGCCAGCAGCTTAGGCCGTGGGGCCTCTGGAAACACCATATATTTT
CASSLGRGASGNTIYF
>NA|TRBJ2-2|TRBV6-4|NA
TGTGCCAGCAGTCGGGACGGGGTAACTGGGGAGCTGTTTTTT
CASSRDGVTGELFF
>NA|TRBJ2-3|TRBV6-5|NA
TGTGCCAGCAGTTCAGTTTATACGCAGTATTTT
CASSSVYTQYF
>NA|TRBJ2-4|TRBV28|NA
TGTGCCAGCAGTTTTTCAAGGAGGGCCCCCCAAAACATTCAGTACTTC
CASSFSRRAPQNIQYF
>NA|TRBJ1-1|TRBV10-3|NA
TGTGCCATCAGTAAACAGGAGAACACTGAAGCTTTCTTT
CAISKQENTEAFF
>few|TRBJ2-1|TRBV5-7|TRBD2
TGTGCCAGCAGCCTGGCTAGCGGGACCTTCCCTGAGCAGTTCTTC
CASSLASGTFPEQFF
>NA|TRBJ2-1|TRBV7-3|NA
TGTGCCAGCAGCCACCAACAGGGCTCCTACAATGAGCAGTTCTTC
CASSHQQGSYNEQFF
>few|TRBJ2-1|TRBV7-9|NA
TGTGCCAGCAGCTTCCCCCTTGGACCCATTCGGGATGAGCAGTTCTTC
CASSFPLGPIRDEQFF
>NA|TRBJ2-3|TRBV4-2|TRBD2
TGTGCCAGCAGCCAAGATGCACCTAGCGGGGGATACACAGATACGCAGTATTTT
CASSQDAPSGGYTDTQYF
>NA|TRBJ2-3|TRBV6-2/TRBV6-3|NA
TGTGCCAGCAGATCCCTGGGGAGCACAGATACGCAGTATTTT
CASRSLGSTDTQYF
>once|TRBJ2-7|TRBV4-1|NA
TGCGCCAGCAGCCAAGGTACTAGTGCCGGCCTCCGGGGCGAGCAGTACTTC
CASSQGTSAGLRGEQYF
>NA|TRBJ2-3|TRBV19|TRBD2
TGTGCCAGTAGTCTAATCTTAGCGGGCGACATCACAGATACGCAGTATTTT
CASSLILAGDITDTQYF
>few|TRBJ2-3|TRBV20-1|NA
TGCAGTGCTAGAGATGGGCGCGCAGATACGCAGTATTTT
CSARDGRADTQYF
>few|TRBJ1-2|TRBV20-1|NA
TGCAGTGCTAGCTGGGGCAAGACTAATTATGGCTACACCTTC
CSASWGKTNYGYTF
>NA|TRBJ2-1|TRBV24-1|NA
TGTGCCACCAGTTGGGGCAGAGAGGTCAATGAGCAGTTCTTC
CATSWGREVNEQFF
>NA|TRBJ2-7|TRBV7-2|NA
TGTGCCAGCAGCGTACATCAGGGAACCTACGAGCAGTACTTC
CASSVHQGTYEQYF
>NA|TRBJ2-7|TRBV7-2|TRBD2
TGTGCCAGCAGCTTACCCGGACTAGACTACGAGCAGTACTTC
CASSLPGLDYEQYF
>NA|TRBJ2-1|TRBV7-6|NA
TGTGCCAGCAGTTCCACCTTGGGGGGACTTTACAATGAGCAGTTCTTC
CASSSTLGGLYNEQFF
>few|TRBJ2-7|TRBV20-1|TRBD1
TGCAGTGCAAAAACAGGGGCTTCCTACAATGAGCAGTACTTC
CSAKTGASYNEQYF
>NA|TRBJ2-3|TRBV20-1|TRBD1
TGCAGTGCTGGGGACAGGGTTCGGACAGATACGCAGTATTTT
CSAGDRVRTDTQYF
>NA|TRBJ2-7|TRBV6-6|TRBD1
TGTGCCAGCACAAAATTCCAGGGGGCTGGGTACGAGCAGTACTTC
CASTKFQGAGYEQYF
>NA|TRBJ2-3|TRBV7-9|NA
TGTGCCAGCAGCTCCCAACTGAGGGACACAGATACGCAGTATTTT
CASSSQLRDTDTQYF
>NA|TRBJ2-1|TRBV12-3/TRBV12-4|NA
TGTGCCAGCAGTTTAGCGGCGGTTCCGACTAATGAGCAGTTCTTC
CASSLAAVPTNEQFF
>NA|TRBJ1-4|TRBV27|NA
TGTGCCAGCCCAGGCCCAAATCTTCGAAGAAGACTGTTTTTT
CASPGPNLRRRLFF
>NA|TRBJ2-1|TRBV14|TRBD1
TGTGCCAGCAGCCGGACAGGGACCAACAATGAGCAGTTCTTC
CASSRTGTNNEQFF
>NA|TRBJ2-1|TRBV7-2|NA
TGTGCCAGCAGCTTGTCTTTCACGGGAGTGTCGGAGACCCAGTTCTTC
CASSLSFTGVSETQFF
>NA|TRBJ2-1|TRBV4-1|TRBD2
TGCGCCAGCAGCCAAGATTACATAGCGGGAGGGCTGAATGAGCAGTTCTTC
CASSQDYIAGGLNEQFF
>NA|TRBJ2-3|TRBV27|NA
TGTGCCAGCGCATACCAGAGACGGGGGGATACGCAGTATTTT
CASAYQRRGDTQYF
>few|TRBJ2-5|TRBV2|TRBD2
TGTGCCAGCAGTGCGGCTAGCGGGGGGCCTTCCCAAGAGACCCAGTACTTC
CASSAASGGPSQETQYF
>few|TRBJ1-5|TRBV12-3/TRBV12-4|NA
TGTGCCAGCATCTCAGGGCCCCATCAGCCCCAGCATTTT
CASISGPHQPQHF
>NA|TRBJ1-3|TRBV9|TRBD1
TGTGCCAGCAGCGCGGGACAGGGGAGGTCTGGAAACACCATATATTTT
CASSAGQGRSGNTIYF
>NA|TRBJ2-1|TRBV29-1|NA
TGCAGCGTTGTCGGGGCGGGTCAAGAGACCCAGTTCTTC
CSVVGAGQETQFF
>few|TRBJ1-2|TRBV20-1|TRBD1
TGCAGTGCTAGGGACAGGGACCCTAACTATGGCTACACCTTC
CSARDRDPNYGYTF
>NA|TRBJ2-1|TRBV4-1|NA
TGCGCCAGCAGCCAAAGGGCACTAGCCTCCGATGAGCAGTTCTTC
CASSQRALASDEQFF